This entry features one T cell receptor (beta chain) sequence. This sample is part of a study of cytomegalovirus exposure and HLA in healthy donors. Trimming removed 5 bases at V and 5 bases at J, with 15 bases between. This CDR3 is built from 14 residues. Germline V lookup: CDR1 SGDLS, CDR2 YYNGEE. The PCR was carried out with 60 Vbeta primers and 13 Jbeta primers. Some clones are missing from TCRdb's copy, which holds only in-frame ones; the method was immunoSEQ multiplex PCR. The table has some 87,000 clones, around 78% seen once. The V gene is TRBV9, the J gene TRBJ2-3, with D possibly matching TRBD2 (6 bases). The sequence was collected from a man aged 18 to 29 in good health and CMV-seropositive. Sequencing input: PBMCs. The CDR3 coding sequence is TGTGCCAGCAGTTACAGACTAGAACGAGATACGCAGTATTTT. Translation: CASSYRLERDTQYF. The whole variable domain, remainder taken from reference TRBV9 and TRBJ2-3, is DSGVTQTPKHLITATGQRVTLRCSPRSGDLSVYWYQQSLDQGLQFLIQYYNGEERAKGNILERFSAQQFPDLHSELNLSSLELGDSALYFCASSYRLERDTQYFGPGTRLTVL.